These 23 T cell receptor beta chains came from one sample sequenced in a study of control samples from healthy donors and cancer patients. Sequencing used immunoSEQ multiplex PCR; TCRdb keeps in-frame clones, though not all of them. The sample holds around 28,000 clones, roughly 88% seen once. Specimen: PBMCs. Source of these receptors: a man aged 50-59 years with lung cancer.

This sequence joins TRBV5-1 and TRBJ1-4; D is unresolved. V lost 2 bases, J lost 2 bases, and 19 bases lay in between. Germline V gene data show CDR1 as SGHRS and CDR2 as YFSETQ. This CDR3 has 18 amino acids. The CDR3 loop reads CASSLGQDLRATNEKLFF. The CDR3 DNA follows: TGCGCCAGCAGCTTAGGGCAGGACCTAAGGGCCACTAATGAAAAACTGTTTTTT.

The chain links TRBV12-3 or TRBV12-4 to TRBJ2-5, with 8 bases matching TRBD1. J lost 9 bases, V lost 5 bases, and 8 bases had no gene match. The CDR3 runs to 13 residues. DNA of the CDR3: TGTGCCAGCAGTAATACAGGGGGTGGGGCCCAGTACTTC. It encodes CASSNTGGGAQYF.

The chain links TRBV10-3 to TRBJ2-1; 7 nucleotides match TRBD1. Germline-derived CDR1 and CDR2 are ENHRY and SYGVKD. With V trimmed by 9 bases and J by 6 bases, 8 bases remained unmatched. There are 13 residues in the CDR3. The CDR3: CAITQGPGNEQFF. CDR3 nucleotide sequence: TGTGCCATTACACAGGGGCCCGGCAATGAGCAGTTCTTC.

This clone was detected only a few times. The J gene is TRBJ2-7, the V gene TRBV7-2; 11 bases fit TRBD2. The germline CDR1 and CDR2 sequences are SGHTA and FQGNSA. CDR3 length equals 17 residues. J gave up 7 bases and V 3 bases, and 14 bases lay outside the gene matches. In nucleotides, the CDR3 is TGTGCCAGCAGCTTGTGGGGCTTTAGCGGGGGGGCGGAAGAGCAGTACTTC. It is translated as CASSLWGFSGGAEEQYF.

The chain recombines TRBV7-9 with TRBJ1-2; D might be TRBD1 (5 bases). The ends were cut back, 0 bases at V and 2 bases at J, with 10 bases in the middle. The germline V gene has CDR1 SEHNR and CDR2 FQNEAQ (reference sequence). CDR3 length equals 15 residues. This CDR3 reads CASSLASPGNYGYTF. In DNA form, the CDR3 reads TGTGCCAGCAGCTTAGCTAGTCCAGGGAACTATGGCTACACCTTC.

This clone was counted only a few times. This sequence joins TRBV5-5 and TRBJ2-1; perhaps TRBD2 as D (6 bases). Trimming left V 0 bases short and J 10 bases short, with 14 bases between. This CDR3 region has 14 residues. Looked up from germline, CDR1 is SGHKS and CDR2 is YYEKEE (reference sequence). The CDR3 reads CASSLDPLAGEQFF. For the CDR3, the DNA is TGTGCCAGCAGCTTGGATCCTTTGGCGGGGGAGCAGTTCTTC.

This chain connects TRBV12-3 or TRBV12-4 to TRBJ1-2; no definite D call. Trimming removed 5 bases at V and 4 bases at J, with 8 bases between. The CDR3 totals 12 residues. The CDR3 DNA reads TGTGCCAGCAGTCGCTACAGCTATGGCTACACCTTC. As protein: CASSRYSYGYTF.

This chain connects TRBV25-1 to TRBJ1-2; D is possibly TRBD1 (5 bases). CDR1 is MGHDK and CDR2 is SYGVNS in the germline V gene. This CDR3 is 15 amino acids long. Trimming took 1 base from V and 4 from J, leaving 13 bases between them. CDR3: CASSEFAGGGYGYTF. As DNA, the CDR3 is TGTGCCAGCAGTGAATTCGCCGGGGGAGGCTATGGCTACACCTTC.

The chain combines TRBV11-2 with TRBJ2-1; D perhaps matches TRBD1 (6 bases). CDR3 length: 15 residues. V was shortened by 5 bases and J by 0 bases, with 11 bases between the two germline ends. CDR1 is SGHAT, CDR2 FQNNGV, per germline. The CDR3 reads CASSRDRSSYNEQFF. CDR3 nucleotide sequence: TGTGCCAGCAGCCGCGACAGGAGCTCCTACAATGAGCAGTTCTTC.

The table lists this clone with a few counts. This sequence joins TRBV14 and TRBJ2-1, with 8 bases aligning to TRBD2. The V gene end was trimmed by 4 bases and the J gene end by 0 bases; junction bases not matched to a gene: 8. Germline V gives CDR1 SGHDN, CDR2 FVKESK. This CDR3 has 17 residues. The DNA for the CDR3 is TGTGCCAGCAGCCCCCCGCTCGGGGGGGTCTCCTACAATGAGCAGTTCTTC. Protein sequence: CASSPPLGGVSYNEQFF.

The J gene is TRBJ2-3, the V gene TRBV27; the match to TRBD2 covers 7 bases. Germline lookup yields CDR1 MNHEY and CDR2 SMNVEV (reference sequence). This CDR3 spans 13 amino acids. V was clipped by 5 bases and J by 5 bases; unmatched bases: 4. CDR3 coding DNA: TGTGCCAGCAGTCAGTGGGGGGGAGATACGCAGTATTTT. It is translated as CASSQWGGDTQYF.

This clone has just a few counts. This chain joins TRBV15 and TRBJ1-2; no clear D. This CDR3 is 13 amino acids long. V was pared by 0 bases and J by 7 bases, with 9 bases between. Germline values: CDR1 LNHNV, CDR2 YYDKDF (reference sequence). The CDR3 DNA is TGTGCCACCAGCAGAGATCGTTCGGCTGGCTACACCTTC. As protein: CATSRDRSAGYTF.

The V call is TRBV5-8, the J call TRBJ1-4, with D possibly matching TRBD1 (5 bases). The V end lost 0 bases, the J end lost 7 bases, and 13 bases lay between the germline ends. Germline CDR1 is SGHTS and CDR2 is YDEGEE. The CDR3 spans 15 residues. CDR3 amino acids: CASSLEWGVGEKLFF. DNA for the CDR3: TGTGCCAGCAGCTTGGAGTGGGGGGTTGGTGAAAAACTGTTTTTT.

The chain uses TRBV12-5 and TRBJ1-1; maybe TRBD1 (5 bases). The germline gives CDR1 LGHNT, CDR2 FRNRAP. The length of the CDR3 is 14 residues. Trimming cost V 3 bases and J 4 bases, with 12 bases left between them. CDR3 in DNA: TGTGCTAGTGGTTTTGGGGGAAGAGTCACTGAAGCTTTCTTT. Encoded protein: CASGFGGRVTEAFF.

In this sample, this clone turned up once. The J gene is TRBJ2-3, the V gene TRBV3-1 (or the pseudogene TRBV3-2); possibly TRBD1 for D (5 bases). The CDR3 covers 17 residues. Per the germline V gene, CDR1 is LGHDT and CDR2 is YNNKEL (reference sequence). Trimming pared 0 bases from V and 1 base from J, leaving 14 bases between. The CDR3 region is CASSQEPGRAGTDTQYF. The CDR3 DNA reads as TGTGCCAGCAGCCAAGAACCGGGCAGGGCTGGCACAGATACGCAGTATTTT.

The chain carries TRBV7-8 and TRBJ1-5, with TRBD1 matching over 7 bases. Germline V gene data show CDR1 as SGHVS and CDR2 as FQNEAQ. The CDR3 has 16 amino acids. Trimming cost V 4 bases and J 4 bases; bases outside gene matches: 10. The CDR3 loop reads CASSSSPQGRNQPQHF. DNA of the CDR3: TGTGCCAGCAGCTCAAGTCCACAGGGGCGGAATCAGCCCCAGCATTTT.

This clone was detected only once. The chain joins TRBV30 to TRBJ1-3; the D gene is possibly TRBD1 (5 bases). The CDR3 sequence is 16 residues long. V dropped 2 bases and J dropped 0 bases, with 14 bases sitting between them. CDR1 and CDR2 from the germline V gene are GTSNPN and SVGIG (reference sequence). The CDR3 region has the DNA TGTGCCTGGAGTTCGGGACGGATATTCTCTGGAAACACCATATATTTT. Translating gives CAWSSGRIFSGNTIYF.

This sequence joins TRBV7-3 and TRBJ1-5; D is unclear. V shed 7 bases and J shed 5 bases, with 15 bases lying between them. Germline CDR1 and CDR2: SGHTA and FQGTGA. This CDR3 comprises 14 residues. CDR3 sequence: CASTPRGGHQPQHF. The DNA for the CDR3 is TGTGCCAGCACTCCCCGGGGAGGGCATCAGCCCCAGCATTTT. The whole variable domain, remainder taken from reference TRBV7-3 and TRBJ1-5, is GAGVSQTPSNKVTEKGKYVELRCDPISGHTALYWYRQSLGQGPEFLIYFQGTGAADDSGLPNDRFFAVRPEGSVSTLKIQRTERGDSAVYLCASTPRGGHQPQHFGDGTRLSIL.

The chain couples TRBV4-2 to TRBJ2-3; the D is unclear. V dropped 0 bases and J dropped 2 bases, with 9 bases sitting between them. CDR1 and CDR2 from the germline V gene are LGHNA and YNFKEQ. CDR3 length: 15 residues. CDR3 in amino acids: CASSQELANTDTQYF. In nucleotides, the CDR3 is TGTGCCAGCAGCCAAGAATTAGCTAACACAGATACGCAGTATTTT.

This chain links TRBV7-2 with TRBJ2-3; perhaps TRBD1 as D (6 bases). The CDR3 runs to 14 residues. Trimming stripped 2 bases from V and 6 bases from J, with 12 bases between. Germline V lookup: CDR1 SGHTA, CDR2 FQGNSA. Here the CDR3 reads CASSLLSGDDTQYF. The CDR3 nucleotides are TGTGCCAGCAGCTTATTATCAGGGGATGATACGCAGTATTTT.

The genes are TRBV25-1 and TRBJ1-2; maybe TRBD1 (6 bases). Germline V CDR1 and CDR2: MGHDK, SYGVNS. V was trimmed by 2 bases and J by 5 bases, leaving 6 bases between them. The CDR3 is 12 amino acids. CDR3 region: CASSEQGYGYTF. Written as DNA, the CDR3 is TGTGCCAGCAGTGAACAGGGGTATGGCTACACCTTC.

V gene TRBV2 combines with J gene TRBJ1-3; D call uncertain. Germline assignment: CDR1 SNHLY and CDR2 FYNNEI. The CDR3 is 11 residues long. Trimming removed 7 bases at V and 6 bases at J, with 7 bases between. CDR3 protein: CASTESNTIYF. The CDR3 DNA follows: TGTGCCAGCACAGAGTCAAACACCATATATTTT. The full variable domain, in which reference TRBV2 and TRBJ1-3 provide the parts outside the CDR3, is EPEVTQTPSHQVTQMGQEVILRCVPISNHLYFYWYRQILGQKVEFLVSFYNNEISEKSEIFDDQFSVERPDGSNFTLKIRSTKLEDSAMYFCASTESNTIYFGEGSWLTVV.

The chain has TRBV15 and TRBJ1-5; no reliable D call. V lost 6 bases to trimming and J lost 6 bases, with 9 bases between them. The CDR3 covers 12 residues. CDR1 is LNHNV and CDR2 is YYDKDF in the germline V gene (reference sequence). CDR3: CATSQVGQPQHF. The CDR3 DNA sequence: TGTGCCACCAGTCAGGTGGGTCAGCCCCAGCATTTT.